This T cell receptor (beta chain) was retrieved from a study of patients and donors after allogeneic stem cell transplantation. Trimming at V came to 4 bases and at J to 3 bases, leaving 2 bases not matched to a gene. Per germline, CDR1 MNHEY and CDR2 SVGEGT. The CDR3 contains 15 residues. MiXCR was run by TCRdb on the RT-PCR reads, yielding one entry per CDR3 protein. Of about 160,000 distinct CDR3 sequences listed, roughly 22% are singletons. Sequenced material: blood, either unsorted or a sorted T cell fraction (not recorded which). The sequence was collected from a human donor who was either an allogeneic HSCT recipient or a stem cell or donor lymphocyte infusion donor (not recorded which). It is not recorded whose cells these are; they may come from a transplant donor. V is TRBV6-2 or TRBV6-3 and J is TRBJ1-5; 11 bases are a match to TRBD1. The CDR3 loop reads CASSWTGGFNQPQHF. In DNA, the CDR3 is TGTGCCAGCAGTTGGACAGGGGGCTTCAATCAGCCCCAGCATTTT.